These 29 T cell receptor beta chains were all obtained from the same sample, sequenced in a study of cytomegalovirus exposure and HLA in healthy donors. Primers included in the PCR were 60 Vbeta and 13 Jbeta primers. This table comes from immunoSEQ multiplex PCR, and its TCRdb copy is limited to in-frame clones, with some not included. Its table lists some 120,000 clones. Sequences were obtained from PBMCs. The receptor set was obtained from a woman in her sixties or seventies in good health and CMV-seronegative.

The CDR3 bases are TGTGCCAGCAGTTTACAGGGGGCTGTCGGCTATGGCTACACCTTC. This sequence encodes CASSLQGAVGYGYTF. V usage is TRBV27 and J usage is TRBJ1-2, with TRBD1 identical over 8 bases. J lost 4 bases, V lost 2 bases, and 6 bases had no gene match. In germline, CDR1 is MNHEY, CDR2 SMNVEV (reference sequence). CDR3 length: 15 amino acids.

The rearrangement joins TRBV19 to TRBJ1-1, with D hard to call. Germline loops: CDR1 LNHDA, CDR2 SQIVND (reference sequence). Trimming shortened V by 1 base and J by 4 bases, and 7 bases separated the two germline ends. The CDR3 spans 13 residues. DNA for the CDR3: TGTGCCAGTAGTATAGCCGGCGGCACTGAAGCTTTCTTT. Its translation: CASSIAGGTEAFF.

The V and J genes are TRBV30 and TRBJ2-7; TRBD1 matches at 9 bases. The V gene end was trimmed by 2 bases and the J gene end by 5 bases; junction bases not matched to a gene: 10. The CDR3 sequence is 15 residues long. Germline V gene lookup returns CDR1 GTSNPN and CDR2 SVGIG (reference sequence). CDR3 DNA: TGTGCCTGGAGTTTCCGGGACAGGGCGGTCCACGAGCAGTACTTC. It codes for CAWSFRDRAVHEQYF. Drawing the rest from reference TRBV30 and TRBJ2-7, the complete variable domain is SQTIHQWPATLVQPVGSPLSLECTVEGTSNPNLYWYRQAAGRGLQLLFYSVGIGQISSEVPQNLSASRPQDRQFILSSKKLLLSDSGFYLCAWSFRDRAVHEQYFGPGTRLTVT.

The CDR3 nucleotides read TGTGCCAGCAGCCTCCAGGGGGCTAGTTCTGGAAACACCATATATTTT. Translated, it gives CASSLQGASSGNTIYF. The chain carries TRBV4-2 and TRBJ1-3; 8 bases map to TRBD1. Germline V gene lookup returns CDR1 LGHNA and CDR2 YNFKEQ. CDR3 length: 16 amino acids. The V segment lost 4 bases and the J segment 1 base; nucleotides outside the gene matches: 6.

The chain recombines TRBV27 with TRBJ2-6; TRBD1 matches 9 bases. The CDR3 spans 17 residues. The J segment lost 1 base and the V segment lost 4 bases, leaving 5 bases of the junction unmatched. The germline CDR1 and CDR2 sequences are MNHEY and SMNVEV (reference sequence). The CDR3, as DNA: TGTGCCAGCAGTTCGGGACAGGGAACGTCTGGGGCCAACGTCCTGACTTTC. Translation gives CASSSGQGTSGANVLTF.

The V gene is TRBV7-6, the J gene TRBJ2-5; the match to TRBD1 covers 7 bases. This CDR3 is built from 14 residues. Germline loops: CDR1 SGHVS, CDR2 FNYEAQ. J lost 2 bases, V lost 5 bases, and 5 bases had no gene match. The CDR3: CASSTMTGQETQYF. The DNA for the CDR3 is TGTGCCAGCAGCACTATGACAGGGCAAGAGACCCAGTACTTC.

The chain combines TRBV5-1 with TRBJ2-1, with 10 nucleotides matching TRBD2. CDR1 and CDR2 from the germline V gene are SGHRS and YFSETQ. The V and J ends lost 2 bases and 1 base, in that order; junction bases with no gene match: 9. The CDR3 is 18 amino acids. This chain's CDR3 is CASSFTSGARSSYNEQFF. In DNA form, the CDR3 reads TGCGCCAGCAGCTTTACTAGCGGGGCTCGAAGTTCCTACAATGAGCAGTTCTTC.

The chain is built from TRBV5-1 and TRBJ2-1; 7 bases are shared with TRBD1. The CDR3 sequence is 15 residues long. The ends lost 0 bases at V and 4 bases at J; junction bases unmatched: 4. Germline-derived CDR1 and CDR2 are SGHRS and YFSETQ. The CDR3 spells CASSLVTGEYNEQFF. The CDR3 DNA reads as TGCGCCAGCAGCTTGGTAACAGGGGAATACAATGAGCAGTTCTTC.

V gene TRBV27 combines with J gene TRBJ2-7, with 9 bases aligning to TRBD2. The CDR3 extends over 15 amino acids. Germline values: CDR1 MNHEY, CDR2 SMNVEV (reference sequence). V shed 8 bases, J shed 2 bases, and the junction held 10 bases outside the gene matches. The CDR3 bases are TGTGCCAGCCCCCCCGGGGCTAGCGGGACCTACGAGCAGTACTTC. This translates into CASPPGASGTYEQYF.

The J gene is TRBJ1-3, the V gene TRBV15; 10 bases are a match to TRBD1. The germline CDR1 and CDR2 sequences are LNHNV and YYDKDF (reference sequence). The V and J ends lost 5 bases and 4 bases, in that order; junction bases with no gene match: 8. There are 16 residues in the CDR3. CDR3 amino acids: CATSGPGTGAGNTIYF. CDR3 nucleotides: TGTGCCACCAGCGGCCCCGGGACAGGGGCAGGAAACACCATATATTTT.

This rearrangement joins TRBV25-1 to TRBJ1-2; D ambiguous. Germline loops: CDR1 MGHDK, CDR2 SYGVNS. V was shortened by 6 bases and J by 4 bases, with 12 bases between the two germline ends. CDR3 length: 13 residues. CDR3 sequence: CASSLGVLYGYTF. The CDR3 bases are TGTGCCAGCAGCCTCGGAGTTCTCTATGGCTACACCTTC.

The CDR3 DNA sequence: TGTGCCAGCAGTTTTGACTCGAGCTCCTACAATGAGCAGTTCTTC. Translated: CASSFDSSSYNEQFF. The chain carries TRBV7-3 and TRBJ2-1; D is ambiguous. Germline loops: CDR1 SGHTA, CDR2 FQGTGA. The CDR3 consists of 15 residues. Trimming pared 6 bases from V and 0 bases from J, leaving 12 bases between.

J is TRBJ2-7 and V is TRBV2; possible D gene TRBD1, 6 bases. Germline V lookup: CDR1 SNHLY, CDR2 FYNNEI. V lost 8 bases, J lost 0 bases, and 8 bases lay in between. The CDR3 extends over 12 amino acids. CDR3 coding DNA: TGTGCCAGCGGGACACACTCCTACGAGCAGTACTTC. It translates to CASGTHSYEQYF.

The CDR3 sequence is CASHRDSGNTIYF. In nucleotides, the CDR3 is TGTGCCAGCCACCGGGACAGTGGAAACACCATATATTTT. The rearrangement uses TRBV2 and TRBJ1-3, with TRBD1 matching over 7 bases. V gave up 8 bases and J gave up 3 bases; unmatched junction bases: 4. The CDR3 is 13 amino acids. Looked up from germline, CDR1 is SNHLY and CDR2 is FYNNEI.

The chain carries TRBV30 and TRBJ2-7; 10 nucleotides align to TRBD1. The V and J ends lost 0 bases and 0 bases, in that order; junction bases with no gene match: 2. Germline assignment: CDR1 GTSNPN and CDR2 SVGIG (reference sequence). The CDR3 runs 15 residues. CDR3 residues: CAWSVGQGSSYEQYF. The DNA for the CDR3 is TGTGCCTGGAGTGTGGGACAGGGGAGCTCCTACGAGCAGTACTTC.

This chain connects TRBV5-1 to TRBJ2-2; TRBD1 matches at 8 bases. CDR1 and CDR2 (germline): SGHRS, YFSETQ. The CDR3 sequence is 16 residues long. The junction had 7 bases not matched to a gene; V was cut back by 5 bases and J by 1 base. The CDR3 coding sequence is TGCGCCAGCAGTCTATCCGGGACAGGGAACACCGGGGAGCTGTTTTTT. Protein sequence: CASSLSGTGNTGELFF.

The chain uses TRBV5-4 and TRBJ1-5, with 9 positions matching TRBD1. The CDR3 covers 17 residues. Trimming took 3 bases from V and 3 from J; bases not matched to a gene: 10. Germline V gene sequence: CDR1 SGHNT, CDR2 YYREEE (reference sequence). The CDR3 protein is CASSSTGTGLSNQPQHF. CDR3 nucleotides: TGTGCCAGCAGCTCGACCGGGACAGGGTTGTCCAATCAGCCCCAGCATTTT.

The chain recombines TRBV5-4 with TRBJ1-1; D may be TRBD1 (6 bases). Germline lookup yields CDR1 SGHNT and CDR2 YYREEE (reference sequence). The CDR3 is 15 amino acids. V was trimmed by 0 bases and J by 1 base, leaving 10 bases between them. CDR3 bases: TGTGCCAGCAGCTTGGCGTCGACAGGGAACACTGAAGCTTTCTTT. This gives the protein CASSLASTGNTEAFF.

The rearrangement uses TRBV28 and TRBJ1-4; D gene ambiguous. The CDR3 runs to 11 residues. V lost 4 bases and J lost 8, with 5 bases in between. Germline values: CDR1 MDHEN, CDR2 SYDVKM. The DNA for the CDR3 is TGTGCCAGCAGTTGGAGGGAAAAACTGTTTTTT. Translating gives CASSWREKLFF.

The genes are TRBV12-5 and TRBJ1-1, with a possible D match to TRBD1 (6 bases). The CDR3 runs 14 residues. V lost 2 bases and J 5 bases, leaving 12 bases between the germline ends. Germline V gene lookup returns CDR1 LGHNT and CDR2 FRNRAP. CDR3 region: CASGLNQGMTEAFF. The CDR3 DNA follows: TGTGCTAGTGGTTTGAACCAGGGGATGACTGAAGCTTTCTTT.

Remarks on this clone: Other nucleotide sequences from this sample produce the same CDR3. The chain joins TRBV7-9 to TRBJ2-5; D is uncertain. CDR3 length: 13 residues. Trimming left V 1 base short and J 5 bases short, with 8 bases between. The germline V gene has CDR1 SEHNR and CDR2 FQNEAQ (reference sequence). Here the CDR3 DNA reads TGTGCCAGCAGCTTAGATGTGGAGGAGACCCAGTACTTC. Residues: CASSLDVEETQYF.

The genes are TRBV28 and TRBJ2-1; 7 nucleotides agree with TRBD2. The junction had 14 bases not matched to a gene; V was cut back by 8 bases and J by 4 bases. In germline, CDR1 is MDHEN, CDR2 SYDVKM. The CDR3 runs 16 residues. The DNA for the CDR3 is TGTGCCAGCTCCCCGCGAGGGGAGGGCCCGTACAATGAGCAGTTCTTC. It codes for CASSPRGEGPYNEQFF.

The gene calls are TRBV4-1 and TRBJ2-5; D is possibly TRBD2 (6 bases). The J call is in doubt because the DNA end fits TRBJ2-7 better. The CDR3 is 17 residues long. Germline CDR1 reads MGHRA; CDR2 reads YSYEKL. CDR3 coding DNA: TGCGCCAGCAGCCGAGGCGGCGGAGGGGACCACTCCTACGAGCAGTACTTC. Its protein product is CASSRGGGGDHSYEQYF.

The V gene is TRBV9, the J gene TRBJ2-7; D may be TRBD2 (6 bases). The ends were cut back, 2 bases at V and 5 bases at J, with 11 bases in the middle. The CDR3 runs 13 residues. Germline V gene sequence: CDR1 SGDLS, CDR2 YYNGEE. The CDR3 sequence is CASSVSRGDEQYF. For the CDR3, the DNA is TGTGCCAGCAGCGTCTCGCGGGGTGACGAGCAGTACTTC.

CDR3 nucleotide sequence: TGTGCCAGCAGCCAAGATTGGGACAGCACCGGGGAGCTGTTTTTT. It specifies CASSQDWDSTGELFF. The chain has TRBV4-2 and TRBJ2-2; 7 bases line up with TRBD1. Germline V gene sequence: CDR1 LGHNA, CDR2 YNFKEQ. With V trimmed by 0 bases and J by 4 bases, 2 bases remained unmatched. The CDR3 sequence is 15 residues long.

The CDR3 is CASSIGTGGSGNTIYF. The CDR3 DNA follows: TGTGCCAGCAGCATCGGGACAGGGGGGTCTGGAAACACCATATATTTT. This chain links TRBV9 with TRBJ1-3; 11 positions match TRBD1. After removal of 4 bases from V and 1 base from J, the junction contained 4 bases not matched to a gene. CDR1 and CDR2 from the germline V gene are SGDLS and YYNGEE. The CDR3 extends over 16 amino acids. Full variable domain (missing parts from reference TRBV9 and TRBJ1-3): DSGVTQTPKHLITATGQRVTLRCSPRSGDLSVYWYQQSLDQGLQFLIQYYNGEERAKGNILERFSAQQFPDLHSELNLSSLELGDSALYFCASSIGTGGSGNTIYFGEGSWLTVV.

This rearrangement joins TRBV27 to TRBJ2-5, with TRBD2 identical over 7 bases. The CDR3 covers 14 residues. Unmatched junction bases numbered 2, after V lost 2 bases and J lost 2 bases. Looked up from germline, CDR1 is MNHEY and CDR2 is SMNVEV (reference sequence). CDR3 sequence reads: CASSLLAAQETQYF. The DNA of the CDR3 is TGTGCCAGCAGTTTACTAGCGGCTCAAGAGACCCAGTACTTC.

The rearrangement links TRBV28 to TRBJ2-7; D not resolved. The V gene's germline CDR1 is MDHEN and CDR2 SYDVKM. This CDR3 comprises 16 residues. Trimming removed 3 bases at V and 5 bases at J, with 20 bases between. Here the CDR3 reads CASSFSASRLSHEQYF. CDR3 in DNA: TGTGCCAGCAGTTTTTCTGCCAGTAGACTTTCCCACGAGCAGTACTTC.

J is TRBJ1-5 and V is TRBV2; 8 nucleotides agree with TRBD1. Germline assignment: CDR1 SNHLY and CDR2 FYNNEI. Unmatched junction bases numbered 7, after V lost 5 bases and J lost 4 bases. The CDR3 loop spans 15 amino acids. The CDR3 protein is CASSNRGAYNQPQHF. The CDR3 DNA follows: TGTGCCAGCAGTAACAGGGGGGCATATAATCAGCCCCAGCATTTT.